Shown below are 17 T cell receptor beta chains from a single sample sequenced in a study of blood T cell repertoires in COVID-19 (dated by TCRdb to 2018 to 2020). Preparation of the library involved the immunoSEQ multiplex PCR assay. TCRdb retrieved this table from immuneACCESS and kept in-frame rearrangements only. Not all clones are present; in checked studies, unresolved V genes account for under half, and no reason is known for the remainder. The sample yields around 300,000 clones; roughly 89% were counted once. The biggest ten clones account for around 4.4% of the sample. The sample consisted of PBMCs or T cells enriched from blood (not recorded which). These receptor sequences come from a woman younger than 35 with acute COVID-19.

V is TRBV4-1 and J is TRBJ2-5, with 11 bases lining up with TRBD2. J was trimmed by 4 bases and V by 1 base; bases with no gene match: 2. CDR1 is MGHRA and CDR2 is YSYEKL in the germline V gene. The CDR3 runs to 15 residues. CDR3 DNA sequence: TGCGCCAGCAGCCAAGGTAGCGGGAGGGCAGAGACCCAGTACTTC. It translates to CASSQGSGRAETQYF.

This clone was detected only once. The chain couples TRBV24-1 to TRBJ2-6, with D possibly TRBD2 on 5 matching bases. Trimming pared 3 bases from V and 0 bases from J, leaving 17 bases between. Germline V lookup: CDR1 KGHDR, CDR2 SFDVKD. CDR3 length: 19 residues. CDR3: CATSDPGWTADSGANVLTF. The CDR3 DNA follows: TGTGCCACCAGTGATCCGGGGTGGACTGCCGACTCTGGGGCCAACGTCCTGACTTTC.

This chain's CDR3 is CASSLVRTGDPLSYEQYF. The CDR3 bases are TGTGCCAGCAGCTTAGTCAGGACAGGGGACCCCCTCTCCTACGAGCAGTACTTC. The chain links TRBV7-9 to TRBJ2-7, with 9 bases identical to TRBD1. Germline-derived CDR1 and CDR2 are SEHNR and FQNEAQ (reference sequence). The CDR3 is 18 residues long. Germline trimming cut 1 base from V and 0 bases from J; bases unmatched to any gene: 10.

This clone was seen a few times. This sequence joins TRBV28 and TRBJ2-1; 9 nucleotides align to TRBD2. Germline-derived CDR1 and CDR2 are MDHEN and SYDVKM. V was pared by 7 bases and J by 8 bases, with 12 bases of the junction left unmatched. The CDR3 spans 15 residues. Here the CDR3 reads CASIRGGRAFDEQFF. The CDR3 region has the DNA TGTGCCAGCATAAGGGGCGGGAGGGCCTTCGATGAGCAGTTCTTC.

The chain joins TRBV2 to TRBJ1-1; D ambiguous. The CDR3 has 13 residues. Germline V gene sequence: CDR1 SNHLY, CDR2 FYNNEI. V was clipped by 7 bases and J by 6 bases, with 15 bases between them. CDR3 sequence reads: CASNQRGAPEAFF. Here the CDR3 DNA reads TGTGCCAGCAACCAGAGAGGTGCCCCTGAAGCTTTCTTT.

The CDR3 DNA reads as TGTGCCAGCAGCTCGTCGACTAGCGGGAGCGCGAACACCGGGGAGCTGTTTTTT. Protein sequence: CASSSSTSGSANTGELFF. The chain combines TRBV7-9 with TRBJ2-2; 12 nucleotides agree with TRBD2. The CDR3 is 18 amino acids. Germline CDR1 SEHNR, CDR2 FQNEAQ (reference sequence). With V trimmed by 4 bases and J by 0 bases, 6 bases remained unmatched.

CDR3 nucleotide sequence: TGTGCCAGCAGCGTGTCGGGAGGGACCTACAATGAGCAGTTCTTC. This codes for CASSVSGGTYNEQFF. The gene calls are TRBV5-8 and TRBJ2-1, with 8 positions matching TRBD2. Trimming cost V 4 bases and J 2 bases; bases outside gene matches: 5. The CDR3 covers 15 residues. Germline V gene lookup returns CDR1 SGHTS and CDR2 YDEGEE.

CDR3 sequence (DNA): TGTGCCAGCTCAAACGGTTTGAACACTGAAGCTTTCTTT. It codes for CASSNGLNTEAFF. This chain joins TRBV18 and TRBJ1-1; no clear D gene. This CDR3 region has 13 residues. V shed 5 bases and J shed 0 bases, with 7 bases lying between them. Germline loops: CDR1 KGHSH, CDR2 LQKENI.

This clone showed up just once. The rearrangement uses TRBV9 and TRBJ1-6; weak D call: TRBD1 (6 bases). The CDR3 has 14 residues. Germline loops: CDR1 SGDLS, CDR2 YYNGEE. The V end was cut by 3 bases, the J end by 7 bases, with 11 bases between. The CDR3 region is CASSEGGGNSPLHF. CDR3 DNA: TGTGCCAGCAGCGAGGGAGGGGGAAATTCACCCCTCCACTTT.

The CDR3 spells CASSVATEGGYSKAFF. The CDR3 region has the DNA TGTGCCAGCAGCGTAGCTACAGAAGGAGGGTATAGTAAAGCTTTCTTT. This chain uses TRBV9 with TRBJ1-1; no firm D call. In germline, CDR1 is SGDLS, CDR2 YYNGEE. There are 16 residues in the CDR3. Trimming left V 0 bases short and J 9 bases short, with 21 bases between.

The J gene is TRBJ2-1, the V gene TRBV6-5; maybe TRBD2 (6 bases). The CDR3 sequence is 16 residues long. With 0 bases removed from V and 8 bases from J, the gap between germline ends came to 17 bases. Per germline, CDR1 MNHEY and CDR2 SVGAGI. CDR3 sequence reads: CASSYSGLLGGYEQFF. CDR3 in DNA: TGTGCCAGCAGTTACTCCGGCCTCCTCGGGGGATATGAGCAGTTCTTC.

The V call is TRBV5-1, the J call TRBJ2-3; 12 bases match TRBD2. CDR3 length: 14 amino acids. The germline CDR1 and CDR2 sequences are SGHRS and YFSETQ. V gave up 3 bases and J gave up 6 bases; unmatched junction bases: 2. The CDR3 nucleotides are TGCGCCAGCAGCTCCGGGACTAGCGGGGATACGCAGTATTTT. It yields the protein CASSSGTSGDTQYF.

J is TRBJ2-7 and V is TRBV7-2; 7 bases match TRBD2. This CDR3 contains 14 residues. The V and J ends lost 2 bases and 5 bases, in that order; junction bases with no gene match: 6. Germline V gene data show CDR1 as SGHTA and CDR2 as FQGNSA. CDR3 nucleotide sequence: TGTGCCAGCAGCTTACTCAGGGAGGGGAACGAGCAGTACTTC. Its translation: CASSLLREGNEQYF.

The gene calls are TRBV7-9 and TRBJ1-1; no reliable D call. The germline CDR1 and CDR2 sequences are SEHNR and FQNEAQ (reference sequence). V lost 5 bases, J lost 1 base, and 14 bases lay in between. This CDR3 has 15 amino acids. In DNA, the CDR3 is TGTGCCAGCAGCCGACCCGGGGAAGAGAACACTGAAGCTTTCTTT. It yields the protein CASSRPGEENTEAFF.

The V and J genes are TRBV29-1 and TRBJ1-1, with D possibly TRBD1 on 6 matching bases. In germline, CDR1 is SQVTM, CDR2 ANQGSEA. The length of the CDR3 is 13 residues. Trimming took 4 bases from V and 1 from J, leaving 10 bases between them. The chain's CDR3 is CSVGGPENTEAFF. The DNA of the CDR3 is TGCAGCGTTGGGGGGCCTGAGAACACTGAAGCTTTCTTT. Drawing the rest from reference TRBV29-1 and TRBJ1-1, the complete variable domain is SAVISQKPSRDICQRGTSLTIQCQVDSQVTMMFWYRQQPGQSLTLIATANQGSEATYESGFVIDKFPISRPNLTFSTLTVSNMSPEDSSIYLCSVGGPENTEAFFGQGTRLTVV.

The V gene is TRBV6-5, the J gene TRBJ1-2; D uncertain. V lost 6 bases, J lost 4 bases, and 9 bases lay in between. The CDR3 is 12 residues long. Germline CDR1 reads MNHEY; CDR2 reads SVGAGI. The CDR3 DNA is TGTGCCAGCAGAGGAGGGCCCTATGGCTACACCTTC. Its translation: CASRGGPYGYTF.

This clone was counted a few times. This chain connects TRBV28 to TRBJ2-5, with a weak D call TRBD1 (6 bases). Germline V CDR1 and CDR2: MDHEN, SYDVKM. This CDR3 has 15 residues. V gave up 5 bases and J gave up 1 base, with 14 bases separating them. The CDR3 DNA follows: TGTGCCAGCAGTCCTAAAACAGGGATCCAAGAGACCCAGTACTTC. Encoded protein: CASSPKTGIQETQYF.